Listed below are T cell receptor beta chains from one sample, sequenced in a study of T-cell reconstitution after alpha-beta-depleted transplantation in children. TCRdb re-analysed the PCR reads in MiXCR, keeping a single row per CDR3 protein. This table has hundreds of thousands of distinct CDR3 sequences, around 17% appearing once. This material consisted of PBMCs from the stem cell graft donor, taken from the stem cell graft. The receptors come from a human donor who donated a stem cell graft to a child with acute myeloid leukemia. Both conserved end residues are part of each CDR3. The order of the fields is V gene, D gene, clone size, J gene, CDR3 DNA, CDR3 protein. A D gene is named only where the DNA matches it firmly. Size is stated for part of the rows, as once, few or many counts, or as a class when the clone is expanded.

V gene: TRBV24-1
D gene: -
clone size: -
J gene: TRBJ2-7
CDR3 DNA: TGTGCCACCGAACAGGGCTTCGGGTACGAGCAGTACTTC
CDR3 protein: CATEQGFGYEQYF

V gene: TRBV5-5
D gene: -
clone size: many
J gene: TRBJ2-5
CDR3 DNA: TGTGCCAGCAGCGCACTGTACCAAGAGACCCAGTACTTC
CDR3 protein: CASSALYQETQYF

V gene: TRBV7-3
D gene: -
clone size: -
J gene: TRBJ2-3
CDR3 DNA: TGTGCCAGCAGCGCTTCGGACTTTTCAGATACGCAGTATTTT
CDR3 protein: CASSASDFSDTQYF

V gene: TRBV7-9
D gene: -
clone size: many
J gene: TRBJ2-5
CDR3 DNA: TGTGCCAGCAGCCCCATCCACGGGACAGAGACCCAGTACTTC
CDR3 protein: CASSPIHGTETQYF

V gene: TRBV7-2
D gene: TRBD1
clone size: many
J gene: TRBJ2-1
CDR3 DNA: TGTGCCAGCAGTCCTTTGCCGGGACAGGGCCCCAATGAGCAGTTCTTC
CDR3 protein: CASSPLPGQGPNEQFF

V gene: TRBV7-9
D gene: -
clone size: -
J gene: TRBJ2-5
CDR3 DNA: TGTGCCAGCAGCGCGGCGAACAGGGTCCAGTACTTC
CDR3 protein: CASSAANRVQYF

V gene: TRBV7-8
D gene: -
clone size: -
J gene: TRBJ2-2
CDR3 DNA: TGTGCCAGCAGCTTCGTCGGAGGACAGCGCACCGGGGAGCTGTTTTTT
CDR3 protein: CASSFVGGQRTGELFF

V gene: TRBV20-1
D gene: TRBD1
clone size: -
J gene: TRBJ1-1
CDR3 DNA: TGCAGTGCTAGGCCGACAGGGGGATCTGAAGCTTTCTTT
CDR3 protein: CSARPTGGSEAFF

V gene: TRBV20-1
D gene: -
clone size: few
J gene: TRBJ1-3
CDR3 DNA: TGCAGTGCTAGAGATTATGGGAACACCATATATTTT
CDR3 protein: CSARDYGNTIYF

V gene: TRBV7-9
D gene: -
clone size: -
J gene: TRBJ1-5
CDR3 DNA: TGTGCCGTACAGGCAGGAAGCAATCAGCCCCAGCATTTT
CDR3 protein: CAVQAGSNQPQHF

V gene: TRBV7-2
D gene: -
clone size: few
J gene: TRBJ1-6
CDR3 DNA: TGTGCCAGCAGCTTGTCCGGACAAGATTTTTCACCCCTCCACTTT
CDR3 protein: CASSLSGQDFSPLHF

V gene: TRBV5-1
D gene: -
clone size: -
J gene: TRBJ2-7
CDR3 DNA: TGCGCCAGCAGCTTCAGGGGTCCCGAGCAGTACTTC
CDR3 protein: CASSFRGPEQYF

V gene: TRBV6-5
D gene: -
clone size: many
J gene: TRBJ1-1
CDR3 DNA: TGTGCCAGCAGTTCTGAGGGATCTGAAGCTTTCTTT
CDR3 protein: CASSSEGSEAFF

V gene: TRBV4-2
D gene: -
clone size: -
J gene: TRBJ2-1
CDR3 DNA: TGTGCCAGCAGCCAATTGGACCAAGGGAATGAGCAGTTCTTC
CDR3 protein: CASSQLDQGNEQFF

V gene: TRBV20-1
D gene: TRBD1
clone size: many
J gene: TRBJ1-1
CDR3 DNA: TGCAGTGCTCGGGACAGGCCGAGAACTGAAGCTTTCTTT
CDR3 protein: CSARDRPRTEAFF

V gene: TRBV20-1
D gene: -
clone size: many
J gene: TRBJ2-5
CDR3 DNA: TGCAGTGCTCCAGAGAAGCGGACCCAGGGAAAGACCCAGTACTTC
CDR3 protein: CSAPEKRTQGKTQYF

V gene: TRBV3-1
D gene: -
clone size: few
J gene: TRBJ1-2
CDR3 DNA: TGTGCCAGCAGCCAATATGGGGGTGGCTACACCTTC
CDR3 protein: CASSQYGGGYTF

V gene: TRBV2
D gene: -
clone size: -
J gene: TRBJ2-7
CDR3 DNA: TGTGCCAGCAGCGAAAAAACAGGGTTCTACGAGCAGTACTTC
CDR3 protein: CASSEKTGFYEQYF

V gene: TRBV4-2
D gene: -
clone size: -
J gene: TRBJ2-6
CDR3 DNA: TGTGCCAGCAGCATTAACCGGGATGGTGGGGCCAACGTCCTGACTTTC
CDR3 protein: CASSINRDGGANVLTF

V gene: TRBV7-2
D gene: TRBD2
clone size: few
J gene: TRBJ2-3
CDR3 DNA: TGTGCCAGCAGCTCCCAACGACTAGCGGGGGCGGATACGCAGTATTTT
CDR3 protein: CASSSQRLAGADTQYF

V gene: TRBV7-3
D gene: -
clone size: -
J gene: TRBJ1-6
CDR3 DNA: TGTGCCAGCAGCTTAACGGGTGCCGAACGATCACCCCTCCACTTT
CDR3 protein: CASSLTGAERSPLHF

V gene: TRBV5-1
D gene: -
clone size: -
J gene: TRBJ2-5
CDR3 DNA: TGCGCCAGCAGGGGGGGAGAAACAGAGACCCAGTACTTC
CDR3 protein: CASRGGETETQYF

V gene: TRBV20-1
D gene: TRBD2
clone size: few
J gene: TRBJ2-2
CDR3 DNA: TGCAGTGCCCCAGCCAGGACTAGCCTTTTCGCCGGGGAGCTGTTTTTT
CDR3 protein: CSAPARTSLFAGELFF

V gene: TRBV6-2/TRBV6-3
D gene: -
clone size: many
J gene: TRBJ1-2
CDR3 DNA: TGTGCCAGCAGTTACTCAGGGACGGATGGCTACACCTTC
CDR3 protein: CASSYSGTDGYTF

V gene: TRBV7-9
D gene: TRBD1
clone size: few
J gene: TRBJ1-1
CDR3 DNA: TGTGCCAGCAGCTCCGAGGACAGGATGGGTGGCACTGAAGCTTTCTTT
CDR3 protein: CASSSEDRMGGTEAFF

V gene: TRBV5-5
D gene: -
clone size: many
J gene: TRBJ1-4
CDR3 DNA: TGTGCCAGCAGCCTAATCATAAGCACTAATGAAAAACTGTTTTTT
CDR3 protein: CASSLIISTNEKLFF

V gene: TRBV29-1
D gene: TRBD1
clone size: many
J gene: TRBJ1-5
CDR3 DNA: TGCAGCGTTGAAGGGCGGACAGGTAGCAATCAGCCCCAGCATTTT
CDR3 protein: CSVEGRTGSNQPQHF

V gene: TRBV25-1
D gene: -
clone size: -
J gene: TRBJ2-3
CDR3 DNA: TGTGCCAGCAGTAGCAATCACTTCACAGATACGCAGTATTTT
CDR3 protein: CASSSNHFTDTQYF

V gene: TRBV30
D gene: -
clone size: -
J gene: TRBJ2-5
CDR3 DNA: TGTGCCTGGAGTGTTGTGGAAGAGACCCAGTACTTC
CDR3 protein: CAWSVVEETQYF

V gene: TRBV6-1
D gene: -
clone size: many
J gene: TRBJ2-1
CDR3 DNA: TGTGCCAGCAGTGAAGCGCCGGCGGCCTACAATGAGCAGTTCTTC
CDR3 protein: CASSEAPAAYNEQFF

V gene: TRBV7-8
D gene: -
clone size: few
J gene: TRBJ2-3
CDR3 DNA: TGTGCCAGCAGCGCCGGGGGCACTCTCCCTAAAGATACGCAGTATTTT
CDR3 protein: CASSAGGTLPKDTQYF

V gene: TRBV12-3/TRBV12-4
D gene: -
clone size: many
J gene: TRBJ2-1
CDR3 DNA: TGTGCCAGCAGTTTAAGAGGGGACCTCTACAATGAGCAGTTCTTC
CDR3 protein: CASSLRGDLYNEQFF

V gene: TRBV12-3/TRBV12-4
D gene: -
clone size: few
J gene: TRBJ1-4
CDR3 DNA: TGTGCCAGCAGTTTTGCAGTTGAAAAACTGTTTTTT
CDR3 protein: CASSFAVEKLFF

V gene: TRBV20-1
D gene: -
clone size: many
J gene: TRBJ1-6
CDR3 DNA: TGCAGTGCTAGCACCTCATTCGTGGATTCACCCCTCCACTTT
CDR3 protein: CSASTSFVDSPLHF

V gene: TRBV6-4
D gene: -
clone size: few
J gene: TRBJ2-1
CDR3 DNA: TGTGCCAGCAGTCCACAGGGCCTTCTTAGGAATGAGCAGTTCTTC
CDR3 protein: CASSPQGLLRNEQFF

V gene: TRBV7-2
D gene: TRBD1
clone size: many
J gene: TRBJ1-6
CDR3 DNA: TGTGCCAGCAGCTTAGCCGGGACAGGGGGCGGATTTTCACCCCTCCACTTT
CDR3 protein: CASSLAGTGGGFSPLHF

V gene: TRBV25-1
D gene: -
clone size: -
J gene: TRBJ1-3
CDR3 DNA: TGTGCCAGCAGTGTTTACAACTCTGGAAACACCATATATTTT
CDR3 protein: CASSVYNSGNTIYF

V gene: TRBV7-2
D gene: -
clone size: -
J gene: TRBJ1-5
CDR3 DNA: TGTGCCAGCAGCTTCGCGGCAGGGGGCAATCAGCCCCAGCATTTT
CDR3 protein: CASSFAAGGNQPQHF

V gene: TRBV30
D gene: TRBD2
clone size: few
J gene: TRBJ2-1
CDR3 DNA: TGTGCCTGGGTAACTAGCGGGGGGCTCAATGAGCAGTTCTTC
CDR3 protein: CAWVTSGGLNEQFF

V gene: TRBV19
D gene: -
clone size: -
J gene: TRBJ2-3
CDR3 DNA: TGTGCCAGTAGTACCGGTCCAGCCCCAGATACGCAGTATTTT
CDR3 protein: CASSTGPAPDTQYF

V gene: TRBV5-5
D gene: TRBD1
clone size: once
J gene: TRBJ2-3
CDR3 DNA: TGTGCCAGCAGCACTACAGGGGACGGGGCAGATACGCAGTATTTT
CDR3 protein: CASSTTGDGADTQYF